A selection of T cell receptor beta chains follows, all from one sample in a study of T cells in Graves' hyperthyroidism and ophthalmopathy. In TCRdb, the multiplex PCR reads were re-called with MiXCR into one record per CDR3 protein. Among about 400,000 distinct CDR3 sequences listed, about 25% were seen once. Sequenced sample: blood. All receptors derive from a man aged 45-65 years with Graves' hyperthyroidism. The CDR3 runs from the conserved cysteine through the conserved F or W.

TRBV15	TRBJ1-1	CATSNRDGYTEAFF
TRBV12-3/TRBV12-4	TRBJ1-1	CASSSEFTEAFF
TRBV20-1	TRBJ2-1	CSASLREAGEQFF
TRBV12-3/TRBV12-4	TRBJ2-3	CASSFGGDTDTQYF
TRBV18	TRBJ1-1	CASSPRDQMNTEAFF
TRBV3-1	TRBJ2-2	CASSQARGAGELFF
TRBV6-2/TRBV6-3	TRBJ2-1	CASRSSGNDNEQFF
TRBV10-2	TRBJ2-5	CASSEDRAETQYF
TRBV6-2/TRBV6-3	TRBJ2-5	CASSYLGGTAETQYF
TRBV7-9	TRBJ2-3	CASSLASGIPTDTQYF
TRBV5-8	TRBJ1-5	CASSLWGHGQPQHF
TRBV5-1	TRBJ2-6	CASSLASLSGANVLTF
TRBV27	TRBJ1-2	CASSLSMGLYGYTF
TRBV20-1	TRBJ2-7	CSARQGVTTYEQYF
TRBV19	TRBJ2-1	CASSFGGGSNEQFF
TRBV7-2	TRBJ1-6	CASCRDRGNSPLHF
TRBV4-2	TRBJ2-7	CASSQRGPAGGPSYEQYF
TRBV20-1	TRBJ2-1	CSARDRGLSYNEQFF
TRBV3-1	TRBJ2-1	CASSRHLAGVGNEQFF
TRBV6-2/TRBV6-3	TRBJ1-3	CASSGHISSGNTIYF
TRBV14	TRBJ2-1	CASSQGSGFVSQFF
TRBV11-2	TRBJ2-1	CASSYFLAGAYNEQFF
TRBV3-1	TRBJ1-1	CASIPKGRGSEAFF
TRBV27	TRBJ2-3	CASSSRLAETTDTQYF
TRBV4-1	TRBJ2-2	CASSQEDTPNTGELFF
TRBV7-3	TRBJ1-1	CASSLTTGPNTEAFF
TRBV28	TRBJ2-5	CASSLFETSGSSETQYF
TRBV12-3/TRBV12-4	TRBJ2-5	CATAPRQETQYF
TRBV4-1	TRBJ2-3	CASSAGGDTQYF
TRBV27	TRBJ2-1	CASTNYVGMRFF
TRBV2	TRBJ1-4	CASSNKEKLFF
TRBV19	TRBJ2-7	CASEPSGSPQEHEQYF
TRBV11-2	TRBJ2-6	CASSPQTGISGANVLTF
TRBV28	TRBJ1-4	CASSSTGLVNEKLFF
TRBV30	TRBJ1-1	CACTFGGHQAFF
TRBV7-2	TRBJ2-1	CASGGTGTSNSYNEQFF
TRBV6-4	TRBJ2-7	CASTSGLSGAWYEQYF
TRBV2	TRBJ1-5	CARGGQGNQPQHF
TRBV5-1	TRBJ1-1	CASSSGDHTEAFF
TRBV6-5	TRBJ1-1	CASRNIQGHNTEAFF
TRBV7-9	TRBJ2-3	CASSTREADTQYF
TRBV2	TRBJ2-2	CASSGQLSGYTGELFF
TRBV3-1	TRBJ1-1	CASSQDYGGTEAFF
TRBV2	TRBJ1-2	CASKLTRGGDGYTF
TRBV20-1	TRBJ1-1	CSASPSGTGHTEAFF
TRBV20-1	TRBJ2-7	CSARFRAYEQYF
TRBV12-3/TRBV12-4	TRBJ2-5	CASSWDRQETQYF
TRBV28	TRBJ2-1	CASSPNRGDYNEQFF
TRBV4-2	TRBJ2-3	CASSPEIAGGFSDTQYF
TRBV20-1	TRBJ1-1	CSARVGDVYTEAFF
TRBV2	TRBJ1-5	CASSEYSQNQPQHF
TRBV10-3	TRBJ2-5	CAISESGAGSFQETQYF
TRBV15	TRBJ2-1	CATSTETSDNEQFF
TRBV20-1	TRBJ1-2	CSARQGNANYGYTF
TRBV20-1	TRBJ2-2	CSATGAGELFF
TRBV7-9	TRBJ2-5	CASGPSGGETQYF
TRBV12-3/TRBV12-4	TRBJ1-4	CASSPGQLNEKLFF